The present TCR beta chain was sequenced within a study of T cell responses to AZD1222 COVID-19 vaccine. The CDR3 consists of 11 residues. Study-wide results and caveats: Within unmutated variant regions lay the reported targets of nearly half of spike-specific TCRs.

Concerning this clone itself: Its antigen is currently unknown.

Only in-frame clones appear in the TCRdb table, and some are missing; sequencing was by immunoSEQ multiplex PCR. Of tens of thousands of clones listed, 85% to 90% are singletons. Specimen: peripheral blood, collected 28 days after the second AZD1222 dose. The source of this sequence is an adult who received the AZD1222 COVID-19 vaccine. The chain couples TRBV21-1 to TRBJ1-2. TRBV21-1 is a pseudogene locus. The chain's CDR3 is CASSKADGVTF. CDR3 nucleotide sequence: TGTGCCAGCAGCAAAGCAGACGGGGTCACCTTC.